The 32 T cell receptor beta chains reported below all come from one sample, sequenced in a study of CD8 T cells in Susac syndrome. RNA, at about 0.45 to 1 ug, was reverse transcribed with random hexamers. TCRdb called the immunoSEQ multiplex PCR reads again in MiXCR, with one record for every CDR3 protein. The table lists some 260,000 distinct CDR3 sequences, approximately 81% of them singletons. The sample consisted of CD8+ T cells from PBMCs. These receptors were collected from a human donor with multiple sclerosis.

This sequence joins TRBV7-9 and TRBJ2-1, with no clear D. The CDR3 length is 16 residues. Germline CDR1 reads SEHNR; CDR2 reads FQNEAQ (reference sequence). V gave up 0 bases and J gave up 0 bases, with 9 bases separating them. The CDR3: CASSLAVSSSYNEQFF. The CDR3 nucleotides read TGTGCCAGCAGCTTAGCTGTGTCGAGCTCCTACAATGAGCAGTTCTTC. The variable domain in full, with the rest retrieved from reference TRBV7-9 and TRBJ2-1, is DTGVSQNPRHKITKRGQNVTFRCDPISEHNRLYWYRQTLGQGPEFLTYFQNEAQLEKSRLLSDRFSAERPKGSFSTLEIQRTEQGDSAMYLCASSLAVSSSYNEQFFGPGTRLTVL.

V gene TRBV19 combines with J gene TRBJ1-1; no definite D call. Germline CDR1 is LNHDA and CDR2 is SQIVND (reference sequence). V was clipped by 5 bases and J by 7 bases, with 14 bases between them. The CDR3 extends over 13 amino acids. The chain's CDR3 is CASSPHRAFEAFF. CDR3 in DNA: TGTGCCAGTAGTCCACACCGGGCGTTTGAAGCTTTCTTT.

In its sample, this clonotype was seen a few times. CDR3 bases: TGTGCCAGCAGCCTAAGGACTAGCCCCTACGAGCAGTACTTC. Protein product: CASSLRTSPYEQYF. The rearrangement links TRBV7-9 to TRBJ2-7; 8 positions agree with TRBD2. J lost 2 bases, V lost 5 bases, and 5 bases had no gene match. This CDR3 is 14 amino acids long. Germline V gene data show CDR1 as SEHNR and CDR2 as FQNEAQ (reference sequence).

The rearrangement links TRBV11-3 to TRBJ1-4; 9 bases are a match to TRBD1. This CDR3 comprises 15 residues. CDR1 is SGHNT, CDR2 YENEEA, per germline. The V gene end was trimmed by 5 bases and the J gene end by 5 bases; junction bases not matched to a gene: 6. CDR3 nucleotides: TGTGCCAGCAGCGAAGGACAGGGGAGAAATGAAAAACTGTTTTTT. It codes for CASSEGQGRNEKLFF.

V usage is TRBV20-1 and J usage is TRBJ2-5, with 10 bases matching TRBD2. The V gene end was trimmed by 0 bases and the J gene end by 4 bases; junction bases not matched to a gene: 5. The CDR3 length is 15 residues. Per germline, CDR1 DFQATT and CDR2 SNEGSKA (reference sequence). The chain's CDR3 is CSARDHTSGIETQYF. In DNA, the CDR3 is TGCAGTGCTAGAGATCACACTAGCGGGATAGAGACCCAGTACTTC.

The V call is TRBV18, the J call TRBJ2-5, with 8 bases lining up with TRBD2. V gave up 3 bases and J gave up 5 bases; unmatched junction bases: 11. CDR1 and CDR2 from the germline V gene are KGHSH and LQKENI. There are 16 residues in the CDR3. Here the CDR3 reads CASSPPPLAEGETQYF. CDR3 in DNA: TGTGCCAGCTCACCGCCCCCACTAGCGGAGGGCGAGACCCAGTACTTC.

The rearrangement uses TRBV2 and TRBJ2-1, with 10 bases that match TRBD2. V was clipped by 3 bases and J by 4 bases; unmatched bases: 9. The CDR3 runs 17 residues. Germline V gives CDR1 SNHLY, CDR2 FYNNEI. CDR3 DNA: TGTGCCAGCAGTGATCCTCGTCGAGCGGGGGGGTACAATGAGCAGTTCTTC. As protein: CASSDPRRAGGYNEQFF.

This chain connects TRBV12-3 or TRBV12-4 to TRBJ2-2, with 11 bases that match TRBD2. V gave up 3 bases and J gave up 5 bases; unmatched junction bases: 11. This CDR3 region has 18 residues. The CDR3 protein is CASSFLSTSGRNTGELFF. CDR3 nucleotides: TGTGCCAGCAGTTTCTTGTCCACTAGCGGGAGAAATACCGGGGAGCTGTTTTTT.

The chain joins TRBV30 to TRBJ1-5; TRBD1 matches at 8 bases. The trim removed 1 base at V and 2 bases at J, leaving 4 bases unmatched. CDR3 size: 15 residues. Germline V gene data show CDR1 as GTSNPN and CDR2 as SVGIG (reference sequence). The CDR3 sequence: CAWSDGQGGNQPQHF. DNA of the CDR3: TGTGCCTGGAGTGACGGACAGGGCGGCAATCAGCCCCAGCATTTT. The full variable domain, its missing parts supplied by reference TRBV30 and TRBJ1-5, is SQTIHQWPATLVQPVGSPLSLECTVEGTSNPNLYWYRQAAGRGLQLLFYSVGIGQISSEVPQNLSASRPQDRQFILSSKKLLLSDSGFYLCAWSDGQGGNQPQHFGDGTRLSIL.

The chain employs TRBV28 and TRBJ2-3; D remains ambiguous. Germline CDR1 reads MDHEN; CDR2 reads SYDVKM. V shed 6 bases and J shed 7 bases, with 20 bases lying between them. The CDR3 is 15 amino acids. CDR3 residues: CASRSSIGPAHTQYF. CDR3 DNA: TGTGCCAGCAGGTCCTCGATCGGACCTGCACATACGCAGTATTTT.

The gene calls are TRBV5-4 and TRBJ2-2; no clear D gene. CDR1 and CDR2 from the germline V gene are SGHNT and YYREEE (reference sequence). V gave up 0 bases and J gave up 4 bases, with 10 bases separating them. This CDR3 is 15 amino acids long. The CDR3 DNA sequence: TGTGCCAGCAGCTTGGACAGCCCGAGCACCGGGGAGCTGTTTTTT. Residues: CASSLDSPSTGELFF. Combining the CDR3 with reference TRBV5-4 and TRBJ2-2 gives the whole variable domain ETGVTQSPTHLIKTRGQQVTLRCSSQSGHNTVSWYQQALGQGPQFIFQYYREEENGRGNFPPRFSGLQFPNYSSELNVNALELDDSALYLCASSLDSPSTGELFFGEGSRLTVL.

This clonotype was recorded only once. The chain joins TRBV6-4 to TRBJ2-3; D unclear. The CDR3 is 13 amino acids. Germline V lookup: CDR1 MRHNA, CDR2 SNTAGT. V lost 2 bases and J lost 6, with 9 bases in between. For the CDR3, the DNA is TGTGCCAGCAGTGACCCACCGGAGGATACGCAGTATTTT. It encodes CASSDPPEDTQYF.

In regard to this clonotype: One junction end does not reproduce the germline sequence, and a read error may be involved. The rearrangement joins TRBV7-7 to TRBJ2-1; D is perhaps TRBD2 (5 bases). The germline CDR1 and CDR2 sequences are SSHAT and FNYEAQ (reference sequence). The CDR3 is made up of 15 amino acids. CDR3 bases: TGTGCTAGCAGCTTGGAAGGTAGCGAATACAATGAGCAGTTCTTC. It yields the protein CASSLEGSEYNEQFF.

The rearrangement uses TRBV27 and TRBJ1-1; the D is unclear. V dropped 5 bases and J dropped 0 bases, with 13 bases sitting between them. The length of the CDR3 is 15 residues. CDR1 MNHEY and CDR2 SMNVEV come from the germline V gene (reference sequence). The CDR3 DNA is TGTGCCAGCAGTAGCCTAAGGACTATGAACACTGAAGCTTTCTTT. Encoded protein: CASSSLRTMNTEAFF.

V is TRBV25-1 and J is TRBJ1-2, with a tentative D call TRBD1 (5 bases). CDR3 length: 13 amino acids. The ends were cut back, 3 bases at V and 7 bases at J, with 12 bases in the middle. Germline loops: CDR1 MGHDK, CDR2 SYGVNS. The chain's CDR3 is CASSDEGDLGYTF. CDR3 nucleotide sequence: TGTGCCAGCAGTGATGAAGGGGATCTTGGCTACACCTTC.

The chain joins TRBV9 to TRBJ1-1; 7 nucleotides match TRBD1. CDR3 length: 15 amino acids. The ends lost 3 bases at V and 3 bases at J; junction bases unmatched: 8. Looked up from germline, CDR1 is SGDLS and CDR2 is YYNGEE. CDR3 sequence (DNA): TGTGCCAGCAGCGCCCTACGACAGGGCGACACTGAAGCTTTCTTT. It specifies CASSALRQGDTEAFF. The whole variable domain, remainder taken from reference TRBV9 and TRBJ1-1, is DSGVTQTPKHLITATGQRVTLRCSPRSGDLSVYWYQQSLDQGLQFLIQYYNGEERAKGNILERFSAQQFPDLHSELNLSSLELGDSALYFCASSALRQGDTEAFFGQGTRLTVV.

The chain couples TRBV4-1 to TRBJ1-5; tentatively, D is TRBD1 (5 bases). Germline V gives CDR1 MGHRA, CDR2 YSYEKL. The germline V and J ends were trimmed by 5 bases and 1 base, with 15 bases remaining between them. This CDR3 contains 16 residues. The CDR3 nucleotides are TGCGCCAGCAGCTCGAGAGTGAAGGGGAGCAATCAGCCCCAGCATTTT. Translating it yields CASSSRVKGSNQPQHF.

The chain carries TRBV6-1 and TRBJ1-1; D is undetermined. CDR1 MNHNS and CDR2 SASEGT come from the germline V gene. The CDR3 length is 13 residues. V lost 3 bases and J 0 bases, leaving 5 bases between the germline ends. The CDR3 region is CASSEDVNTEAFF. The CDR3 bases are TGTGCCAGCAGTGAGGACGTGAACACTGAAGCTTTCTTT.

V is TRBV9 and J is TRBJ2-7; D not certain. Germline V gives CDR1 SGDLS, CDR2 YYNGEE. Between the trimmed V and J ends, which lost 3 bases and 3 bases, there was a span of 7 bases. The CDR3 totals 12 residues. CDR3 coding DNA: TGTGCCAGCAGCGATTCTTTCTACGAGCAGTACTTC. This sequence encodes CASSDSFYEQYF.

The CDR3 is CASSPPAGEITDTQYF. CDR3 DNA sequence: TGTGCCAGCAGCCCCCCAGCGGGAGAGATCACAGATACGCAGTATTTT. The chain combines TRBV7-9 with TRBJ2-3; 8 nucleotides agree with TRBD2. Germline loops: CDR1 SEHNR, CDR2 FQNEAQ (reference sequence). Trimming removed 5 bases from V and 2 bases from J; junction bases left unmatched: 9. CDR3 length: 16 amino acids. Filled out from reference TRBV7-9 and TRBJ2-3, the complete variable domain reads DTGVSQNPRHKITKRGQNVTFRCDPISEHNRLYWYRQTLGQGPEFLTYFQNEAQLEKSRLLSDRFSAERPKGSFSTLEIQRTEQGDSAMYLCASSPPAGEITDTQYFGPGTRLTVL.

The DNA for the CDR3 is TGTGCCAGCAGCTCGTTCTCGTGGGGCGGGGAGCTGTTTTTT. It yields the protein CASSSFSWGGELFF. V and J are TRBV7-9 and TRBJ2-2; no clear D. This CDR3 has 14 amino acids. V lost 4 bases and J lost 7, with 13 bases in between. CDR1 and CDR2 (germline): SEHNR, FQNEAQ (reference sequence).

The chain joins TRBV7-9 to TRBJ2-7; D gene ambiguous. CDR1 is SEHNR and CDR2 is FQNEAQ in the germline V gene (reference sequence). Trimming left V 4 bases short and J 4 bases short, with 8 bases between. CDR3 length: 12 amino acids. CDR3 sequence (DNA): TGTGCCAGCAGCTCCATGTCGTACGAGCAGTACTTC. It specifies CASSSMSYEQYF.

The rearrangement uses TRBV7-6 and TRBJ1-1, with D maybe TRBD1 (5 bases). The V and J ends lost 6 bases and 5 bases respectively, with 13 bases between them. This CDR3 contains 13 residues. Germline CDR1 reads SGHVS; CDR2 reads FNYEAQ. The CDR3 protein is CASRSLGGTEAFF. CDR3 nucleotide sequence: TGTGCCAGCAGGTCCCTCGGGGGTACTGAAGCTTTCTTT.

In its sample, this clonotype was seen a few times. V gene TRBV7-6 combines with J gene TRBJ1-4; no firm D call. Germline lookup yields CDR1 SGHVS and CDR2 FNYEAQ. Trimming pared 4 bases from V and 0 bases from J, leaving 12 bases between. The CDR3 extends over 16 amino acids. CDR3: CASSSTPGATNEKLFF. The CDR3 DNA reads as TGTGCCAGCAGCTCCACCCCAGGTGCAACTAATGAAAAACTGTTTTTT.

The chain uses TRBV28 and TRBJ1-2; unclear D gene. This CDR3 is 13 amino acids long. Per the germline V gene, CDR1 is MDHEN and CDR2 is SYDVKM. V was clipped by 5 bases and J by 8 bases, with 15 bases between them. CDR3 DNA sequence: TGTGCCAGCAGTATAACAAGCATGGGAGGCTACACCTTC. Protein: CASSITSMGGYTF.

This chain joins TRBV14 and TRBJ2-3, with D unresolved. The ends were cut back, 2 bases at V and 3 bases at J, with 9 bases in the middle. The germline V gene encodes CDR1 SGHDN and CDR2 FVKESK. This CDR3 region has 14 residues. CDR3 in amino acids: CASSQYRATDTQYF. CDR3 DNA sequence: TGTGCCAGCAGCCAATACCGAGCGACAGATACGCAGTATTTT.

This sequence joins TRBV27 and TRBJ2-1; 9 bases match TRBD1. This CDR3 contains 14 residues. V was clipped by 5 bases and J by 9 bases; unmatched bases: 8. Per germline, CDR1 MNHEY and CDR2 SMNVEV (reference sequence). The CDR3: CASSLGTGWGEQFF. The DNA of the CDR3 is TGTGCCAGCAGTCTGGGGACAGGGTGGGGTGAGCAGTTCTTC.

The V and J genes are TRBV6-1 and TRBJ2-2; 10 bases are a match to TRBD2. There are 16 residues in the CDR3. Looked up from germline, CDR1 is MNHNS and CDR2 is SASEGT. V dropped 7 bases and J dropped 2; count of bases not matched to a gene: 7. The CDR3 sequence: CASIPLAGFNTGELFF. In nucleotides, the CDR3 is TGTGCCAGCATTCCACTAGCGGGGTTCAACACCGGGGAGCTGTTTTTT.

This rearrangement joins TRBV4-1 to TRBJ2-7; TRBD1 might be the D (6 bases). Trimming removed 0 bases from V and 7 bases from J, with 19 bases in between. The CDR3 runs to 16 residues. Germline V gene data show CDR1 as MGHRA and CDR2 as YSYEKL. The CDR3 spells CASSQDLGRGPWEQYF. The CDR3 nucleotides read TGCGCCAGCAGCCAAGATCTAGGCAGGGGCCCTTGGGAGCAGTACTTC.

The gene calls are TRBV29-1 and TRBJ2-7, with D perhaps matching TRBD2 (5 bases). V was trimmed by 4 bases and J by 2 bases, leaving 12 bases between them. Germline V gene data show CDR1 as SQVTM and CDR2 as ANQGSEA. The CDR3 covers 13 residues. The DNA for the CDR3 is TGCAGCGTTGGCACTAGTTTTGCCTACGAGCAGTACTTC. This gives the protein CSVGTSFAYEQYF.

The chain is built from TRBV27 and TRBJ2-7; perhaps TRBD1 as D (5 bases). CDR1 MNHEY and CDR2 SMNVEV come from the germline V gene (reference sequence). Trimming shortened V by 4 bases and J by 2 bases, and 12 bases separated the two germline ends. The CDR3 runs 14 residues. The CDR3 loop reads CASSSTPRAYEQYF. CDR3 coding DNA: TGTGCCAGCAGTTCGACGCCCAGGGCCTACGAGCAGTACTTC.

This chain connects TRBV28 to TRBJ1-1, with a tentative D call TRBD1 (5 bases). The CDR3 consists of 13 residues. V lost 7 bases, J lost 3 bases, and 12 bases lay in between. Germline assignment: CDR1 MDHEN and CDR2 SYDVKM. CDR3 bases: TGTGCCAGCACCCTGGGACGACACACTGAAGCTTTCTTT. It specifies CASTLGRHTEAFF.